This passage covers 9 T cell receptor beta chains from one sample sequenced in a study of graft-versus-host responses after intestinal transplantation. Sequencing used immunoSEQ multiplex PCR; TCRdb keeps in-frame clones, though not all of them. Of 15,000 to 20,000 clones in the sample, more than 80% were seen once. Sequences were derived from PBMCs, sampled 357 days after transplant. The receptors here all came from a human patient who received an intestinal transplant, so some T cells may come from the graft donor.

The CDR3 sequence: CASSSSGTAYNEQFF. The CDR3 DNA reads as TGTGCCAGCAGCTCATCCGGGACAGCGTACAATGAGCAGTTCTTC. The chain employs TRBV7-2 and TRBJ2-1, with 7 bases lining up with TRBD1. The trim removed 4 bases at V and 4 bases at J, leaving 7 bases unmatched. The CDR3 contains 15 residues. Germline V gives CDR1 SGHTA, CDR2 FQGNSA.

Only a few counts were recorded for this clone. The chain joins TRBV6-6 to TRBJ2-1, with D tentatively TRBD2 (6 bases). Germline assignment: CDR1 MNHNY and CDR2 SVGAGI (reference sequence). The CDR3 loop spans 11 amino acids. Deletions cut 4 bases from V and 10 bases from J, with 8 bases between. CDR3 sequence reads: CASSLGGEQFF. The CDR3 nucleotides are TGTGCCAGCAGTTTGGGGGGAGAGCAGTTCTTC.

This chain connects TRBV28 to TRBJ2-7, with 11 bases fitting TRBD2. This CDR3 contains 15 residues. The ends lost 5 bases at V and 2 bases at J; junction bases unmatched: 5. The V gene's germline CDR1 is MDHEN and CDR2 SYDVKM. CDR3 amino acids: CASSPGLADTYEQYF. The CDR3 DNA reads TGTGCCAGCAGTCCGGGACTAGCGGACACCTACGAGCAGTACTTC.

This clone was observed a handful of times. V gene TRBV11-2 combines with J gene TRBJ2-7, with TRBD1 identical over 7 bases. This CDR3 has 14 residues. The germline CDR1 and CDR2 sequences are SGHAT and FQNNGV. With 5 bases clipped from V and 1 base from J, the junction kept 5 bases outside the gene matches. CDR3: CASSPDRSSYEQYF. CDR3 nucleotide sequence: TGTGCCAGCAGCCCGGACAGGTCTTCCTACGAGCAGTACTTC.

The genes are TRBV13 and TRBJ2-5; D is unclear. V was pared by 0 bases and J by 5 bases, with 4 bases between. CDR1 and CDR2 (germline): PRHDT, FYEKMQ (reference sequence). The length of the CDR3 is 12 residues. Here the CDR3 DNA reads TGTGCCAGCAGCTTAGGCTGGGAGACCCAGTACTTC. Translated: CASSLGWETQYF.

This chain uses TRBV21-1 with TRBJ1-6; the listed D gene, TRBD1, was not tested against the DNA. TRBV21-1 is assigned pseudogene status. The length of the CDR3 is 17 residues. CDR3 protein: CASSNPRDSSYNSPLHF. The CDR3 DNA reads TGTGCCAGCAGCAATCCCAGGGACAGCTCCTATAATTCACCCCTCCACTTT.

In this sample, this clone turned up a few times. V and J are TRBV6-5 and TRBJ2-7, with TRBD2 matching 11 bases. J gave up 2 bases and V 3 bases, and 3 bases lay outside the gene matches. The CDR3 is 15 amino acids. CDR1 is MNHEY, CDR2 SVGAGI, per germline. This CDR3 is CASSYSSGRTYEQYF. DNA for the CDR3: TGTGCCAGCAGTTATTCTAGCGGGAGGACCTACGAGCAGTACTTC.

The chain joins TRBV28 to TRBJ2-7, with a possible D match to TRBD2 (5 bases). This CDR3 has 16 residues. Trimming removed 5 bases at V and 0 bases at J, with 17 bases between. Germline assignment: CDR1 MDHEN and CDR2 SYDVKM. The CDR3 DNA reads as TGTGCCAGCAGTACACGGGGTTCGTATACCTCCTACGAGCAGTACTTC. Its translation: CASSTRGSYTSYEQYF. Based on the CDR3 plus reference TRBV28 and TRBJ2-7, the full variable domain is DVKVTQSSRYLVKRTGEKVFLECVQDMDHENMFWYRQDPGLGLRLIYFSYDVKMKEKGDIPEGYSVSREKKERFSLILESASTNQTSMYLCASSTRGSYTSYEQYFGPGTRLTVT.

The J gene is TRBJ1-5, the V gene TRBV4-1, with 10 bases matching TRBD1. V lost 6 bases, J lost 7 bases, and 12 bases stayed unmatched. The germline gives CDR1 MGHRA, CDR2 YSYEKL. CDR3 length: 16 amino acids. The CDR3 DNA reads TGCGCCAGCAGTCTTGGTCCCGGGACAGGGGTACAGCCCCAGCATTTT. Its translation: CASSLGPGTGVQPQHF.